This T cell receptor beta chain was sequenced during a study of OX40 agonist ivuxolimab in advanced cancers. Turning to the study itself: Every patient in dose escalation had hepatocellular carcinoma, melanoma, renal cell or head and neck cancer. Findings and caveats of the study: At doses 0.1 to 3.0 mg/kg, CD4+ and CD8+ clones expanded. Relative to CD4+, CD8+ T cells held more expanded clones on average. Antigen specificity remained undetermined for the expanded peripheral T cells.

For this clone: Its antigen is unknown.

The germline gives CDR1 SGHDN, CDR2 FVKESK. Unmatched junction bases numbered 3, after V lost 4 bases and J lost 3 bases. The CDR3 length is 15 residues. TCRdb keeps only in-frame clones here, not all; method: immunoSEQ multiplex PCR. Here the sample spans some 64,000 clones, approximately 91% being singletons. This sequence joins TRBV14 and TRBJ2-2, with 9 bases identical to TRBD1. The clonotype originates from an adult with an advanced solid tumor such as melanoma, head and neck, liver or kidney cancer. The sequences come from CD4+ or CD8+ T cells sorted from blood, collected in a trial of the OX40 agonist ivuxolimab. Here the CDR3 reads CASSRWTGDTGELFF. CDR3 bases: TGTGCCAGCAGCCGTTGGACAGGGGACACCGGGGAGCTGTTTTTT.